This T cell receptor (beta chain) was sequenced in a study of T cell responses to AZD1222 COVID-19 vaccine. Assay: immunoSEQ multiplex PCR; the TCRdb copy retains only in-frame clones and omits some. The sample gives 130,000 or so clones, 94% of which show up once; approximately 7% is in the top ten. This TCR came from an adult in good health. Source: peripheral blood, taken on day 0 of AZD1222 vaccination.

CDR3 region: CASSYSNQPQHF. As DNA, the CDR3 is TGTGCCAGCAGTTATAGCAATCAGCCCCAGCATTTT. The J gene is TRBJ1-5, the V gene TRBV28; no reliable D call. Germline V gene sequence: CDR1 MDHEN, CDR2 SYDVKM. Trimming pared 4 bases from V and 0 bases from J, leaving 1 base between. The CDR3 is 12 residues long.